This T cell receptor (beta chain) was recorded in a study of blood T cell repertoires in COVID-19. Study summary: Spain, Italy and the United States supplied samples that represented acute and convalescent COVID-19.

Profiling relied on immunoSEQ multiplex PCR, and the TCRdb table lists in-frame clones only, not all of them. The sample has some 220,000 clones, approximately 84% seen once. CDR1 LNHDA and CDR2 SQIVND come from the germline V gene (reference sequence). V shed 7 bases and J shed 13 bases, with 14 bases lying between them. The CDR3 is 11 residues long. This TCR was sampled from a man aged 50 to 59 who had recovered from COVID-19. Specimen: peripheral blood. The genes are TRBV19 and TRBJ2-1, with a weak D call TRBD1 (5 bases). As DNA, the CDR3 is TGTGCCAGTAATAGCCTGGGGCCCCAGTTCTTC. Translation gives CASNSLGPQFF.